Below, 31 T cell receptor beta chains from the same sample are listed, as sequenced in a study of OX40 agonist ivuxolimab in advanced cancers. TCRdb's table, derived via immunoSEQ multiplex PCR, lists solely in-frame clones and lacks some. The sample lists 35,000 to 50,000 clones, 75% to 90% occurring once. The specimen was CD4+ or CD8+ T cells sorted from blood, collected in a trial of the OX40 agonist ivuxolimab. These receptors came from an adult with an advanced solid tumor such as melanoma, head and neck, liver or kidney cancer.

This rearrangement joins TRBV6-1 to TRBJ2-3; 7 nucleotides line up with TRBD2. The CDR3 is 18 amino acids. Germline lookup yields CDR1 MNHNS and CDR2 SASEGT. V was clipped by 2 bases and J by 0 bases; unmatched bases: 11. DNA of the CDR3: TGTGCCAGCAGTGAATGGGTTTTTCGGGACTATAGCACAGATACGCAGTATTTT. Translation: CASSEWVFRDYSTDTQYF.

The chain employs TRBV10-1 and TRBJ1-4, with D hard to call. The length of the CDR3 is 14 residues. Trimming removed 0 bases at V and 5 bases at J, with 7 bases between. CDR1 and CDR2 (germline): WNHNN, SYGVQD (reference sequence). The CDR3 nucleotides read TGCGCCAGCAGTGAGTCGGTCAGGAATGAAAAACTGTTTTTT. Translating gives CASSESVRNEKLFF.

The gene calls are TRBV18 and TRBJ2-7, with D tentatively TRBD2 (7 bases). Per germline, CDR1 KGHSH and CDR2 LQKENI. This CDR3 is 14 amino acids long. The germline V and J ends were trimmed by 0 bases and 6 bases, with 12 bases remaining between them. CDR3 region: CASSPPLGGVEQYF. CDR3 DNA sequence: TGTGCCAGCTCACCACCGTTAGGGGGGGTCGAGCAGTACTTC. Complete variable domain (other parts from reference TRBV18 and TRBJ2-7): NAGVMQNPRHLVRRRGQEARLRCSPMKGHSHVYWYRQLPEEGLKFMVYLQKENIIDESGMPKERFSAEFPKEGPSILRIQQVVRGDSAAYFCASSPPLGGVEQYFGPGTRLTVT.

DNA for the CDR3: TGTGCCAGCTCACCGACAGGGGGCTATGGCTACACCTTC. Translation gives CASSPTGGYGYTF. The V and J genes are TRBV18 and TRBJ1-2; 9 nucleotides agree with TRBD1. This CDR3 contains 13 residues. Germline V gene data show CDR1 as KGHSH and CDR2 as LQKENI. J was trimmed by 4 bases and V by 3 bases; bases with no gene match: 0.

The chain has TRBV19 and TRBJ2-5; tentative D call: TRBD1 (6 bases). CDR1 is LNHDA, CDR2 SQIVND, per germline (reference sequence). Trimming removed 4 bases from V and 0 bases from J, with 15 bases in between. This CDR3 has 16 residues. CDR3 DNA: TGTGCCAGTAGTAACCGACAGGACTCTTACCAAGAGACCCAGTACTTC. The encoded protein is CASSNRQDSYQETQYF.

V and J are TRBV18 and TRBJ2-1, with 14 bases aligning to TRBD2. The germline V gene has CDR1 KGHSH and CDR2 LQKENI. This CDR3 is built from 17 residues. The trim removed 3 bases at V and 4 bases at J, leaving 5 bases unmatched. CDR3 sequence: CASSPPGLAGAYNEQFF. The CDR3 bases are TGTGCCAGCTCACCCCCGGGACTAGCGGGGGCTTACAATGAGCAGTTCTTC.

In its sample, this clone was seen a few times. The CDR3 nucleotides are TGTGCCAGCAGCCTAAACCGCGGGGCGAAGACCCAGTACTTC. Protein product: CASSLNRGAKTQYF. This rearrangement joins TRBV7-2 to TRBJ2-5; D is possibly TRBD2 (6 bases). CDR3 size: 14 residues. Germline V gene sequence: CDR1 SGHTA, CDR2 FQGNSA. V lost 5 bases and J 6 bases, leaving 16 bases between the germline ends. The whole variable domain, filled in from reference TRBV7-2 and TRBJ2-5, reads GAGVSQSPSNKVTEKGKDVELRCDPISGHTALYWYRQSLGQGLEFLIYFQGNSAPDKSGLPSDRFSAERTGGSVSTLTIQRTQQEDSAVYLCASSLNRGAKTQYFGPGTRLLVL.

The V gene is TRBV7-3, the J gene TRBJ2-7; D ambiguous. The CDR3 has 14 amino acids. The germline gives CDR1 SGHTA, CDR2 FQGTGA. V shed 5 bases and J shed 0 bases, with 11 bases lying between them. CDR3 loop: CASSIQKSSYEQYF. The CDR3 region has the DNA TGTGCCAGCAGCATACAGAAGAGCTCCTACGAGCAGTACTTC.

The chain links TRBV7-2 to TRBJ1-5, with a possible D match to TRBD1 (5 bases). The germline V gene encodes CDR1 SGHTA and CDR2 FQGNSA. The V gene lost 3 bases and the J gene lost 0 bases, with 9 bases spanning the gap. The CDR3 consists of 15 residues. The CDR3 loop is CASSLGRYSNQPQHF. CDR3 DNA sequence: TGTGCCAGCAGCTTGGGGCGATATAGCAATCAGCCCCAGCATTTT.

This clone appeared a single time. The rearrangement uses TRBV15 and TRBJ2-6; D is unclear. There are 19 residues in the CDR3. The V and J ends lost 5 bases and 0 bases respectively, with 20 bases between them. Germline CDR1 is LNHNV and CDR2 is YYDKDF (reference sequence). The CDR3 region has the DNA TGTGCCACCAGCGCAAAGCTCGGACGTTCCAGCTCTGGGGCCAACGTCCTGACTTTC. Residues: CATSAKLGRSSSGANVLTF.

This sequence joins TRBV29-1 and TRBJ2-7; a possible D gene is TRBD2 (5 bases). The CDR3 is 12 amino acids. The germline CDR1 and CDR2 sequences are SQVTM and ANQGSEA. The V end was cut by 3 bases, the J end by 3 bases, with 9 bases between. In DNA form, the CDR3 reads TGCAGCGTTGAGTCCGGGAACTACGAGCAGTACTTC. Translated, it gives CSVESGNYEQYF.

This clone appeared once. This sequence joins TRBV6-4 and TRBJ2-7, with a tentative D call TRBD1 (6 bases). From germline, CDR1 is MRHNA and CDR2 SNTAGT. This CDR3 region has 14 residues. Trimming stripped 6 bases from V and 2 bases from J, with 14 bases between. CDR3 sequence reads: CASRVGAPTYEQYF. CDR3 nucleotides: TGTGCCAGCAGGGTGGGGGCCCCGACCTACGAGCAGTACTTC.

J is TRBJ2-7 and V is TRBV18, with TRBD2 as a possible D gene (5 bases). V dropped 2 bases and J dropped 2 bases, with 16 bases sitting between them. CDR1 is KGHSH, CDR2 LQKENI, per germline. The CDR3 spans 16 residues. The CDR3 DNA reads TGTGCCAGCTCACCAGGGCGGACTGTCATTACCTACGAGCAGTACTTC. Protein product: CASSPGRTVITYEQYF.

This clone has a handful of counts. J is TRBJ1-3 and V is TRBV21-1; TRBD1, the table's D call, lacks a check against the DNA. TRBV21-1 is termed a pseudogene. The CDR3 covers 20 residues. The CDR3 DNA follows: TGTGCCAGCAGCTCAGCGCAGTCCGGGACAGGTCGGGGAAGGGTTAAGACCATATATTTT. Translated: CASSSAQSGTGRGRVKTIYF.

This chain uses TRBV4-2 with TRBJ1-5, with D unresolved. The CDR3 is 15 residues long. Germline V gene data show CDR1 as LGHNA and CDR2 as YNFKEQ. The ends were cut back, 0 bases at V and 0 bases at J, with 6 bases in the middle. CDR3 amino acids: CASSQEYSSNQPQHF. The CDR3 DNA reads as TGTGCCAGCAGCCAAGAATACAGTAGCAATCAGCCCCAGCATTTT.

The CDR3 region has the DNA TGTGCCAGCAGCACACAGGATGTAGGTGGCTACACCTTC. It is translated as CASSTQDVGGYTF. V usage is TRBV5-6 and J usage is TRBJ1-2; possibly TRBD1 for D (5 bases). This CDR3 contains 13 residues. From germline, CDR1 is SGHDT and CDR2 YYEEEE. Between the trimmed V and J ends, which lost 4 bases and 7 bases, there was a span of 14 bases.

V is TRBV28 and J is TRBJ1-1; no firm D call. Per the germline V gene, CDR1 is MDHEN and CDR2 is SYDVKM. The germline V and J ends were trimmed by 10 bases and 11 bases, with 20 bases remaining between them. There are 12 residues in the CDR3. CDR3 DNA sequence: TGTGCCACCCTAGCGGTGAGGTCTGGGGCTTTCTTT. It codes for CATLAVRSGAFF. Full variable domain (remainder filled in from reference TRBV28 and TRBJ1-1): DVKVTQSSRYLVKRTGEKVFLECVQDMDHENMFWYRQDPGLGLRLIYFSYDVKMKEKGDIPEGYSVSREKKERFSLILESASTNQTSMYLCATLAVRSGAFFGQGTRLTVV.

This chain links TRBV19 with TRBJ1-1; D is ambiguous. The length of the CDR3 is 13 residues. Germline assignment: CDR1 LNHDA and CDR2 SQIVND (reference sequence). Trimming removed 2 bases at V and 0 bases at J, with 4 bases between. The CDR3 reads CASSIIVNTEAFF. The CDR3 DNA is TGTGCCAGTAGTATAATCGTGAACACTGAAGCTTTCTTT.

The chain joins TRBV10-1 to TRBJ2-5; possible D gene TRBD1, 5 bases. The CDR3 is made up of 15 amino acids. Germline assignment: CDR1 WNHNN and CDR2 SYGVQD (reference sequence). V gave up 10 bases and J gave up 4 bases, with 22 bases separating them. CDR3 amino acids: CATSWGSPPGETQYF. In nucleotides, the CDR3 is TGCGCCACCTCTTGGGGCAGTCCGCCAGGAGAGACCCAGTACTTC.

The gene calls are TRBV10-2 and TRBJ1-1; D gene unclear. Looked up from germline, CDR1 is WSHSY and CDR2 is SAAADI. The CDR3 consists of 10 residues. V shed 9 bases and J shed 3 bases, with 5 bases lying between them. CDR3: CASKDTEAFF. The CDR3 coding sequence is TGCGCCAGTAAAGACACTGAAGCTTTCTTT.

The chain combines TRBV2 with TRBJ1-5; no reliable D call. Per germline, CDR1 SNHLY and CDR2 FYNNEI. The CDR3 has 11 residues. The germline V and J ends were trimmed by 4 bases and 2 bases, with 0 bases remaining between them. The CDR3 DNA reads TGTGCCAGCAGTGGCAATCAGCCCCAGCATTTT. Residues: CASSGNQPQHF.

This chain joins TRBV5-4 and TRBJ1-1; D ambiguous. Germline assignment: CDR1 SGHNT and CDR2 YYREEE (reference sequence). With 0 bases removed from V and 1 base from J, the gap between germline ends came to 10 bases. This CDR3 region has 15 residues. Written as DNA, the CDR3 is TGTGCCAGCAGCTTGGCCACCTCGGGGAACACTGAAGCTTTCTTT. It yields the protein CASSLATSGNTEAFF.

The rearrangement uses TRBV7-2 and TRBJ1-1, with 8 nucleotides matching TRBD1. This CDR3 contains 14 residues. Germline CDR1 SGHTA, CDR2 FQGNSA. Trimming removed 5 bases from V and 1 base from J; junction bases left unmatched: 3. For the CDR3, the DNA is TGTGCCAGCAGCCAGGACAGGGAGAACACTGAAGCTTTCTTT. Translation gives CASSQDRENTEAFF.

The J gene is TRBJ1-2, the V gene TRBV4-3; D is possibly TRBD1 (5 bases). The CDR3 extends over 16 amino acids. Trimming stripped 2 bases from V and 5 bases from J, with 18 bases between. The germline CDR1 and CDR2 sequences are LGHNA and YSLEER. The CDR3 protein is CASSQSHRSSGYGYTF. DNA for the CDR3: TGCGCCAGCAGCCAATCTCACAGGAGTAGCGGGTATGGCTACACCTTC.

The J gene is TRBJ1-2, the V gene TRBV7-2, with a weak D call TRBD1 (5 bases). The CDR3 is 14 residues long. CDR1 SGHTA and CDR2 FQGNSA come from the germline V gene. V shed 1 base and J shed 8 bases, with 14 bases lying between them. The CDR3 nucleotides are TGTGCCAGCAGCTTAGGCACAGGTATGTCGGGCTACACCTTC. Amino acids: CASSLGTGMSGYTF.

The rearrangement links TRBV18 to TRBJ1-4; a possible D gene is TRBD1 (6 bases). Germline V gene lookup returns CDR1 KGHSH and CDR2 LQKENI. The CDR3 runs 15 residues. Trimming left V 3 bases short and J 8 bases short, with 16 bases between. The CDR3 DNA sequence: TGTGCCAGCTCACCCAGGGACACCACCCCAGAAAAACTGTTTTTT. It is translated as CASSPRDTTPEKLFF.

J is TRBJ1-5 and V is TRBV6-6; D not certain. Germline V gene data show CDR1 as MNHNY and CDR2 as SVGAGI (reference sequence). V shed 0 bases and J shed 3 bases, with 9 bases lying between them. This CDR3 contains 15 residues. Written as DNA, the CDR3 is TGTGCCAGCAGTTACTCGATGGCCAACAATCAGCCCCAGCATTTT. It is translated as CASSYSMANNQPQHF.

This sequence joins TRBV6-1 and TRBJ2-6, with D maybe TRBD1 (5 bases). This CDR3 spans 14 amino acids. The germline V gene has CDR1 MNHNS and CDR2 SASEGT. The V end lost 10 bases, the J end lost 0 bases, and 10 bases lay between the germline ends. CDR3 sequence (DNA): TGTGCCACCTTGGACACCTCTGGGGCCAACGTCCTGACTTTC. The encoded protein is CATLDTSGANVLTF.

CDR3 loop: CASSPAQTYGYTF. The CDR3 nucleotides read TGTGCCAGCAGTCCCGCACAGACCTATGGCTACACCTTC. The rearrangement joins TRBV28 to TRBJ1-2; the D is unclear. Germline CDR1 MDHEN, CDR2 SYDVKM. This CDR3 is 13 amino acids long. V lost 5 bases, J lost 4 bases, and 11 bases lay in between.

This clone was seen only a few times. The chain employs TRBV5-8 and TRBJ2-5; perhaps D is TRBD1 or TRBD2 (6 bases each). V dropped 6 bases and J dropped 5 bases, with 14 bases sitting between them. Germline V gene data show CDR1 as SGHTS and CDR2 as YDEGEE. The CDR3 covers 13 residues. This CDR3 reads CASTLEGGETQYF. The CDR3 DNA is TGTGCCAGCACCCTCGAGGGGGGCGAGACCCAGTACTTC.

The DNA of the CDR3 is TGTGCCAGCTCACCCCAACAGAATTCACCCCTCCACTTT. Residues: CASSPQQNSPLHF. This chain links TRBV18 with TRBJ1-6; D gene unclear. Trimming shortened V by 3 bases and J by 7 bases, and 7 bases separated the two germline ends. The CDR3 spans 13 residues. Per the germline V gene, CDR1 is KGHSH and CDR2 is LQKENI. The variable domain in full, with the rest retrieved from reference TRBV18 and TRBJ1-6, is NAGVMQNPRHLVRRRGQEARLRCSPMKGHSHVYWYRQLPEEGLKFMVYLQKENIIDESGMPKERFSAEFPKEGPSILRIQQVVRGDSAAYFCASSPQQNSPLHFGNGTRLTVT.